These 11 T cell receptor beta chains came from one sample sequenced in a study of early T cells in non-severe SARS-CoV-2 infection. TCRdb redid the calling of the 5' RACE reads with MiXCR, one entry per CDR3 protein. The repertoire holds fewer than 75,000 distinct CDR3 sequences, with 20% to 25% as singletons. The sample here was whole blood, taken at baseline. The receptor source for this set is an adult who was a healthcare worker with PCR-confirmed SARS-CoV-2 infection or an uninfected control (not recorded which).

The V and J genes are TRBV29-1 and TRBJ1-2; D remains unclear. Trimming left V 4 bases short and J 8 bases short, with 11 bases between. CDR1 SQVTM and CDR2 ANQGSEA come from the germline V gene. CDR3 length: 11 amino acids. CDR3 amino acids: CSVARWRGYTF. In nucleotides, the CDR3 is TGCAGCGTTGCGCGGTGGCGCGGCTACACCTTC. The variable domain in full, completed from reference TRBV29-1 and TRBJ1-2, reads SAVISQKPSRDICQRGTSLTIQCQVDSQVTMMFWYRQQPGQSLTLIATANQGSEATYESGFVIDKFPISRPNLTFSTLTVSNMSPEDSSIYLCSVARWRGYTFGSGTRLTVV.

The rearrangement uses TRBV7-3 and TRBJ2-4; 14 nucleotides line up with TRBD2. After removal of 5 bases from V and 7 bases from J, the junction contained 13 bases not matched to a gene. The CDR3 runs to 18 residues. Germline CDR1 and CDR2: SGHTA and FQGTGA. CDR3 loop: CASSPGTSGGPLGNIQYF. For the CDR3, the DNA is TGTGCCAGCAGCCCCGGGACTAGCGGGGGCCCACTGGGGAACATTCAGTACTTC.

This clonotype was found many times. The rearrangement uses TRBV12-3 or TRBV12-4 and TRBJ2-7, with D perhaps assigned TRBD1 or TRBD2 (5 bases each). The CDR3 is 13 residues long. The V end was cut by 6 bases, the J end by 1 base, with 10 bases between. CDR3 coding DNA: TGTGCCAGCAGGGGGGATGGGTCCTACGAGCAGTACTTC. Translation gives CASRGDGSYEQYF.

The rearrangement links TRBV12-3 or TRBV12-4 to TRBJ2-1, with D perhaps being TRBD1 or TRBD2 (6 bases each). Between the trimmed V and J ends, which lost 6 bases and 9 bases, there was a span of 18 bases. The CDR3 is 14 amino acids. The CDR3 sequence: CASSPSRGPGEQFF. In nucleotides, the CDR3 is TGTGCCAGCAGCCCATCCCGGGGGCCCGGTGAGCAGTTCTTC.

This clonotype has just a few counts. This sequence joins TRBV5-5 and TRBJ2-1, with D unclear. Trimming stripped 5 bases from V and 5 bases from J, with 17 bases between. Germline CDR1 SGHKS, CDR2 YYEKEE (reference sequence). This CDR3 contains 15 residues. CDR3 sequence reads: CASSPPTGSDNEQFF. The CDR3 nucleotides read TGTGCCAGCAGTCCACCTACTGGGTCCGACAATGAGCAGTTCTTC.

This chain uses TRBV5-1 with TRBJ1-1; D remains unclear. Germline-derived CDR1 and CDR2 are SGHRS and YFSETQ. Trimming took off 4 bases at V and 0 bases at J, with 10 bases between the two ends. This CDR3 is built from 14 residues. The CDR3 protein is CASSLERVNTEAFF. The CDR3 DNA is TGCGCCAGCAGCCTGGAACGGGTGAACACTGAAGCTTTCTTT.

This clonotype was counted between two and nine times. This chain connects TRBV5-1 to TRBJ1-6; TRBD1 might be the D (5 bases). Between the trimmed V and J ends, which lost 1 base and 7 bases, there was a span of 15 bases. This CDR3 has 16 residues. Germline V gene data show CDR1 as SGHRS and CDR2 as YFSETQ. The CDR3 DNA follows: TGCGCCAGCAGCTTGAATATTGGGGGGGAGAATTCACCCCTCCACTTT. It yields the protein CASSLNIGGENSPLHF. The full variable domain, in which reference TRBV5-1 and TRBJ1-6 provide the parts outside the CDR3, is KAGVTQTPRYLIKTRGQQVTLSCSPISGHRSVSWYQQTPGQGLQFLFEYFSETQRNKGNFPGRFSGRQFSNSRSEMNVSTLELGDSALYLCASSLNIGGENSPLHFGNGTRLTVT.

CDR3 DNA sequence: TGCGCCACGACTCCGGGACAGCCCTACGAGCAGTACTTC. It yields the protein CATTPGQPYEQYF. The J gene is TRBJ2-7, the V gene TRBV10-2; 7 bases align to TRBD1. CDR1 and CDR2 from the germline V gene are WSHSY and SAAADI. The J segment lost 2 bases and the V segment lost 10 bases, leaving 8 bases of the junction unmatched. The CDR3 covers 13 residues.

This clonotype was seen repeatedly, ten times or more. V is TRBV27 and J is TRBJ1-1, with D unclear. This CDR3 spans 13 amino acids. CDR1 is MNHEY, CDR2 SMNVEV, per germline (reference sequence). V dropped 5 bases and J dropped 8 bases, with 15 bases sitting between them. In DNA form, the CDR3 reads TGTGCCAGCAGTCTTGGATCCGTTCAGGAAGCTTTCTTT. This sequence encodes CASSLGSVQEAFF.

The rearrangement uses TRBV3-1 and TRBJ2-1; D is ambiguous. Trimming took off 3 bases at V and 9 bases at J, with 6 bases between the two ends. The length of the CDR3 is 11 residues. Germline V gives CDR1 LGHDT, CDR2 YNNKEL (reference sequence). CDR3 residues: CASSHRSEQFF. The CDR3 DNA follows: TGTGCCAGCAGCCACCGTAGTGAGCAGTTCTTC.

The sample holds many counts of this clonotype. The chain uses TRBV7-8 and TRBJ2-5, with D possibly matching TRBD2 (7 bases). CDR3 length equals 14 residues. Germline V gene lookup returns CDR1 SGHVS and CDR2 FQNEAQ. Deletions cut 4 bases from V and 4 bases from J, with 13 bases between. The CDR3 DNA is TGTGCCAGCAGCTGGAGGGGGGGCGGAGAGACCCAGTACTTC. The encoded protein is CASSWRGGGETQYF.